Listed here are 4 T cell receptor beta chains from one sample, sequenced in a study of blood T cell dynamics during melanoma immunotherapy. Sequencing was performed with immunoSEQ multiplex PCR; in TCRdb, only in-frame clones are kept and a portion is missing. The sample records some 10,000 clones, about 85% being singletons. Time point of the sample: week 3, after first cycle of checkpoint inhibitor. The sequenced sample was blood, obtained from a patient treated with checkpoint blockade. These receptors came from a human donor with melanoma.

The chain recombines TRBV2 with TRBJ2-4, with D possibly TRBD2 on 5 matching bases. Deletions cut 2 bases from V and 7 bases from J, with 15 bases between. Per the germline V gene, CDR1 is SNHLY and CDR2 is FYNNEI. The CDR3 has 15 amino acids. CDR3 nucleotides: TGTGCCAGCAGTGAATCAAAGGCGGGCGGGAACATTCAGTACTTC. Translated: CASSESKAGGNIQYF.

V is TRBV29-1 and J is TRBJ2-5; the match to TRBD2 covers 10 bases. Germline V gives CDR1 SQVTM, CDR2 ANQGSEA. The CDR3 is made up of 13 amino acids. The ends lost 5 bases at V and 1 base at J; junction bases unmatched: 1. The CDR3 here is CSVSGGVQETQYF. The CDR3 DNA sequence: TGCAGCGTTAGCGGGGGGGTCCAAGAGACCCAGTACTTC.

The V call is TRBV7-3, the J call TRBJ1-2, with 8 bases identical to TRBD1. J gave up 6 bases and V 5 bases, and 5 bases lay outside the gene matches. The CDR3 extends over 13 amino acids. From germline, CDR1 is SGHTA and CDR2 FQGTGA. CDR3 in amino acids: CASSHGTGDGYTF. In DNA, the CDR3 is TGTGCCAGCAGCCACGGGACAGGCGATGGCTACACCTTC.

J is TRBJ1-4 and V is TRBV2, with TRBD1 as a possible D gene (6 bases). The V end lost 2 bases, the J end lost 8 bases, and 15 bases lay between the germline ends. CDR1 and CDR2 from the germline V gene are SNHLY and FYNNEI. The CDR3 covers 15 residues. This chain's CDR3 is CASSELGAGGEKLFF. CDR3 in DNA: TGTGCCAGCAGTGAACTGGGGGCGGGAGGAGAAAAACTGTTTTTT.